Only a few counts were recorded for the clone carrying this T cell receptor (beta chain). Use of 60 Vbeta and 13 Jbeta primers characterized the PCR. Sequencing was performed with immunoSEQ multiplex PCR; in TCRdb, only in-frame clones are kept and a portion is missing. The sample lists around 94,000 clones, less than 90% occurring once. The germline gives CDR1 LNHDA, CDR2 SQIVND (reference sequence). The CDR3 totals 15 residues. V lost 4 bases, J lost 6 bases, and 18 bases lay in between. The sample originates from a study of cytomegalovirus exposure and HLA in healthy donors. This receptor was taken from a man aged 35 to 55 in good health and CMV-seronegative. The V gene is TRBV19, the J gene TRBJ1-1; D not certain. What was sequenced was PBMCs. The DNA for the CDR3 is TGTGCCAGTAGTAAACATTTCAACGCGGAACCTGAAGCTTTCTTT. This translates into CASSKHFNAEPEAFF.